The table lists the clone carrying this TCR beta chain with many counts. Assembly of TCR beta libraries relied on iRepertoire HTBI primers together with Arm-PCR of CDR3 regions. TCRdb called the multiplex PCR reads again in MiXCR, with one record for every CDR3 protein. This table holds hundreds of thousands of distinct CDR3 sequences, around a fifth found once. The germline V gene encodes CDR1 MDHEN and CDR2 SYDVKM. The CDR3 has 11 amino acids. V dropped 3 bases and J dropped 4 bases, with 4 bases sitting between them. This sample is drawn from a study of regulatory T cells in long-lasting Graves disease. Study details: More than 5 years of antithyroid drugs with positive TSH receptor antibodies defined persistent Graves' disease.

Time point in this sample: persistent/refractory GD, antithyroid drugs over 5 years with positive TRAb. Extracted RNA from PBMCs served as the source of the TCR library. The gene calls are TRBV28 and TRBJ2-7, with D unclear. The sequencing used peripheral blood mononuclear cells (PBMCs), collected when the disease was refractory, from a patient treated with antithyroid drugs. The origin of this receptor is a female donor with Graves disease. The CDR3 DNA sequence: TGTGCCAGCAGTTTCTTGTACGAGCAGTACTTC. Its protein product is CASSFLYEQYF.